The 30 T cell receptor beta chains below come from one sample, sequenced in a study of cytomegalovirus exposure and HLA in healthy donors. The PCR made use of 60 Vbeta and 13 Jbeta primers. Assay: immunoSEQ multiplex PCR; the TCRdb copy retains only in-frame clones and omits some. The sample includes roughly 59,000 clones, around 68% of them seen just once. Sequencing was performed on PBMCs. The source of these receptors is a man in his forties or fifties in good health and CMV-seropositive.

This chain uses TRBV25-1 with TRBJ2-1; weak D call: TRBD1 (6 bases). Germline CDR1 reads MGHDK; CDR2 reads SYGVNS. The CDR3 has 12 amino acids. V was trimmed by 3 bases and J by 8 bases, leaving 8 bases between them. CDR3 sequence: CASSDRGYEQFF. In DNA form, the CDR3 reads TGTGCCAGCAGTGACAGGGGTTATGAGCAGTTCTTC.

The V and J genes are TRBV6-1 and TRBJ2-7; TRBD1 matches 7 bases. Germline V CDR1 and CDR2: MNHNS, SASEGT. CDR3 size: 14 residues. With 6 bases clipped from V and 0 bases from J, the junction kept 5 bases outside the gene matches. The CDR3 spells CASSRDSYSYEQYF. CDR3 coding DNA: TGTGCCAGCAGCCGGGACAGTTACTCCTACGAGCAGTACTTC.

The J gene is TRBJ2-1, the V gene TRBV6-1, with TRBD2 matching over 8 bases. The length of the CDR3 is 15 residues. With V trimmed by 5 bases and J by 0 bases, 3 bases remained unmatched. Germline V gives CDR1 MNHNS, CDR2 SASEGT. Here the CDR3 DNA reads TGTGCCAGCAGTAAGCGGGGGAGCTCCTACAATGAGCAGTTCTTC. Its protein is CASSKRGSSYNEQFF.

The chain carries TRBV7-8 and TRBJ2-5; 9 nucleotides line up with TRBD1. CDR3 length: 15 residues. Germline V gene data show CDR1 as SGHVS and CDR2 as FQNEAQ. With 1 base clipped from V and 9 bases from J, the junction kept 9 bases outside the gene matches. CDR3 DNA: TGTGCCAGCAGCTTAGGCTCACAGGGGGCTGAGGCCCAGTACTTC. Translation gives CASSLGSQGAEAQYF.

The chain employs TRBV19 and TRBJ2-3; 10 nucleotides align to TRBD1. Germline V CDR1 and CDR2: LNHDA, SQIVND (reference sequence). This CDR3 region has 14 residues. The V and J ends lost 8 bases and 5 bases, in that order; junction bases with no gene match: 7. The CDR3 bases are TGTGCCAGTTGGACAGGGGGGATGGGAGATACGCAGTATTTT. This encodes CASWTGGMGDTQYF.

This clone appeared a few times. The chain uses TRBV2 and TRBJ2-7; 10 bases are a match to TRBD2. Germline CDR1 and CDR2: SNHLY and FYNNEI. V was pared by 5 bases and J by 2 bases, with 6 bases of the junction left unmatched. The CDR3 consists of 15 residues. The CDR3 coding sequence is TGTGCCAGCAGTCGGGCTAGCGGGGGAGCCTACGAGCAGTACTTC. Translated: CASSRASGGAYEQYF.

The J gene is TRBJ2-1, the V gene TRBV7-2, with D possibly matching TRBD1 (5 bases). V was cut by 1 base and J by 7 bases, with 14 bases left in between. This CDR3 contains 15 residues. Germline assignment: CDR1 SGHTA and CDR2 FQGNSA. The CDR3 reads CASSLEGQTVNEQFF. The DNA for the CDR3 is TGTGCCAGCAGCTTAGAAGGACAAACGGTGAATGAGCAGTTCTTC.

CDR3 in DNA: TGTGCCACCTCCGGGACACCCCGGGCCATCTCTGGAAACACCATATATTTT. Translating it yields CATSGTPRAISGNTIYF. The chain is built from TRBV19 and TRBJ1-3; D may be TRBD1 (6 bases). Germline assignment: CDR1 LNHDA and CDR2 SQIVND (reference sequence). This CDR3 comprises 17 residues. Deletions cut 10 bases from V and 0 bases from J, with 22 bases between. Looking up the rest from reference TRBV19 and TRBJ1-3 gives the full variable domain: DGGITQSPKYLFRKEGQNVTLSCEQNLNHDAMYWYRQDPGQGLRLIYYSQIVNDFQKGDIAEGYSVSREKKESFPLTVTSAQKNPTAFYLCATSGTPRAISGNTIYFGEGSWLTVV.

As to this clone: At one boundary the junction diverges from the germline segment, which might be a read error. CDR3 nucleotides: TGTTCCAGCACAATGCGGTCTGAAAAACTGTTTTTT. Translating gives CSSTMRSEKLFF. The chain recombines TRBV7-9 with TRBJ1-4; no definite D call. Germline CDR1 is SEHNR and CDR2 is FQNEAQ (reference sequence). CDR3 length equals 12 residues.

The chain recombines TRBV5-1 with TRBJ2-5; D uncertain. The DNA end is a closer match to TRBJ2-7, so the J assignment may be wrong. CDR1 and CDR2 (germline): SGHRS, YFSETQ. The CDR3 has 12 amino acids. In DNA form, the CDR3 reads TGCGCCAGCAGCCCTCCCTCCTACGAGCAGTACTTC. Encoded protein: CASSPPSYEQYF.

The chain has TRBV5-1 and TRBJ2-2; 8 nucleotides line up with TRBD2. The CDR3 sequence is 15 residues long. Germline loops: CDR1 SGHRS, CDR2 YFSETQ. Losses at the gene ends were 0 bases for V and 5 bases for J; bases not matched to a gene: 3. The CDR3 DNA is TGCGCCAGCAGCTTGGGGCCGGGGGGGACCGGGGAGCTGTTTTTT. It is translated as CASSLGPGGTGELFF.

This chain joins TRBV4-3 and TRBJ2-3, with 8 bases lining up with TRBD1. V shed 1 base and J 8 bases; nucleotides not matched to a gene: 2. The CDR3 runs to 13 residues. Germline V lookup: CDR1 LGHNA, CDR2 YSLEER. CDR3 DNA: TGCGCCAGCAGCCAAGTACAGGGGGTTACGCAGTATTTT. Translated: CASSQVQGVTQYF.

J is TRBJ1-5 and V is TRBV7-6; D is undetermined. The V and J ends lost 4 bases and 5 bases respectively, with 12 bases between them. The germline gives CDR1 SGHVS, CDR2 FNYEAQ. The CDR3 totals 14 residues. CDR3 nucleotide sequence: TGTGCCAGCAGCTCGACTGGATCGGATCAGCCCCAGCATTTT. Amino acid sequence: CASSSTGSDQPQHF.

The chain carries TRBV30 and TRBJ1-6; possibly TRBD1 for D (5 bases). The ends were cut back, 2 bases at V and 4 bases at J, with 9 bases in the middle. CDR3 size: 14 residues. Per germline, CDR1 GTSNPN and CDR2 SVGIG (reference sequence). The CDR3 spells CAWSSGGYNSPLHF. The CDR3 region has the DNA TGTGCCTGGAGTAGTGGGGGGTATAATTCACCCCTCCACTTT. The full variable domain, completed using reference TRBV30 and TRBJ1-6, is SQTIHQWPATLVQPVGSPLSLECTVEGTSNPNLYWYRQAAGRGLQLLFYSVGIGQISSEVPQNLSASRPQDRQFILSSKKLLLSDSGFYLCAWSSGGYNSPLHFGNGTRLTVT.

The rearrangement joins TRBV18 to TRBJ2-7; perhaps TRBD1 as D (5 bases). The CDR3 spans 15 residues. Trimming cost V 4 bases and J 6 bases, with 19 bases left between them. Germline V gives CDR1 KGHSH, CDR2 LQKENI. For the CDR3, the DNA is TGTGCCAGCTCACAGGGGCAGGGTGGTTTGCGCGAGCAGTACTTC. This sequence encodes CASSQGQGGLREQYF. Combining the CDR3 with reference TRBV18 and TRBJ2-7 gives the whole variable domain NAGVMQNPRHLVRRRGQEARLRCSPMKGHSHVYWYRQLPEEGLKFMVYLQKENIIDESGMPKERFSAEFPKEGPSILRIQQVVRGDSAAYFCASSQGQGGLREQYFGPGTRLTVT.

This clone was detected a few times. The chain combines TRBV6-5 with TRBJ2-7; no clear D. The ends were cut back, 2 bases at V and 6 bases at J, with 8 bases in the middle. The CDR3 loop spans 12 amino acids. Germline values: CDR1 MNHEY, CDR2 SVGAGI. The CDR3 region is CASSYLLGEQYF. The CDR3, as DNA: TGTGCCAGCAGTTACCTCCTAGGCGAGCAGTACTTC.

The J gene is TRBJ2-7, the V gene TRBV19, with TRBD1 identical over 8 bases. This CDR3 comprises 14 residues. The V and J ends lost 9 bases and 5 bases, in that order; junction bases with no gene match: 12. Per the germline V gene, CDR1 is LNHDA and CDR2 is SQIVND (reference sequence). CDR3 nucleotides: TGTGCCAGCGGAATCAGGGGGCTGAATGACGAGCAGTACTTC. Translation: CASGIRGLNDEQYF.

In the case of this clone: An end of the junction differs from the germline gene, which may be a read error. This chain joins TRBV7-7 and TRBJ1-5, with D possibly TRBD1 on 5 matching bases. CDR3 length: 13 residues. Germline V gene sequence: CDR1 SSHAT, CDR2 FNYEAQ (reference sequence). The CDR3 region has the DNA TGTGCTAGCAGCTCCGACAGTGGTCAGCCCCAGCATTTT. It encodes CASSSDSGQPQHF.

The V and J genes are TRBV6-5 and TRBJ1-5; D unresolved. Trimming pared 5 bases from V and 5 bases from J, leaving 10 bases between. The CDR3 spans 13 residues. Germline CDR1 is MNHEY and CDR2 is SVGAGI. CDR3 amino acids: CASSPGWDQPQHF. CDR3 bases: TGTGCCAGCAGTCCGGGGTGGGATCAGCCCCAGCATTTT.

This chain uses TRBV11-2 with TRBJ2-5; 12 bases line up with TRBD2. CDR3 length equals 15 residues. After removal of 6 bases from V and 2 bases from J, the junction contained 4 bases not matched to a gene. Germline CDR1 and CDR2: SGHAT and FQNNGV. The CDR3 loop reads CASRLLAGGQETQYF. The CDR3 nucleotides read TGTGCCAGCAGACTTCTAGCGGGAGGGCAAGAGACCCAGTACTTC.

The rearrangement joins TRBV18 to TRBJ2-3; tentative D call: TRBD2 (7 bases). Germline lookup yields CDR1 KGHSH and CDR2 LQKENI. CDR3 size: 15 residues. The V end lost 3 bases, the J end lost 4 bases, and 14 bases lay between the germline ends. This CDR3 reads CASSPPGGRPDTQYF. DNA for the CDR3: TGTGCCAGCTCACCCCCCGGGGGGCGCCCAGATACGCAGTATTTT.

The J gene is TRBJ2-3, the V gene TRBV6-6, with TRBD2 matching 7 bases. The CDR3 runs to 13 residues. Trimming cost V 6 bases and J 2 bases; bases outside gene matches: 2. Germline V lookup: CDR1 MNHNY, CDR2 SVGAGI (reference sequence). CDR3 sequence (DNA): TGTGCCAGCAGAAGCGGGGTCACAGATACGCAGTATTTT. This gives the protein CASRSGVTDTQYF.

The gene calls are TRBV11-3 and TRBJ2-1; D unclear. The CDR3 contains 13 residues. Germline V CDR1 and CDR2: SGHNT, YENEEA. V lost 5 bases and J 5 bases, leaving 10 bases between the germline ends. The CDR3 bases are TGTGCCAGCAGCCTCCAAGCGCACAATGAGCAGTTCTTC. Its translation: CASSLQAHNEQFF.

This clone was observed a handful of times. The chain couples TRBV5-6 to TRBJ2-7; TRBD2 aligns across 10 bases. This CDR3 spans 15 amino acids. The V gene's germline CDR1 is SGHDT and CDR2 YYEEEE. Losses at the gene ends were 5 bases for V and 3 bases for J; bases not matched to a gene: 8. For the CDR3, the DNA is TGTGCCAGCAGGGGCAGCGGGGGGGCCTTCTACGAGCAGTACTTC. Translation gives CASRGSGGAFYEQYF.

The chain combines TRBV6-5 with TRBJ2-1; 7 positions agree with TRBD2. CDR3 length: 15 residues. CDR1 MNHEY and CDR2 SVGAGI come from the germline V gene. J gave up 9 bases and V 5 bases, and 13 bases lay outside the gene matches. The CDR3 spells CASSPKRDGTFEQFF. The DNA of the CDR3 is TGTGCCAGCAGTCCAAAGCGGGACGGAACTTTTGAGCAGTTCTTC.

J is TRBJ2-7 and V is TRBV2; TRBD2 might be the D (7 bases). Trimming removed 4 bases at V and 0 bases at J, with 16 bases between. The germline CDR1 and CDR2 sequences are SNHLY and FYNNEI. The CDR3 has 16 amino acids. This chain's CDR3 is CASSVGGAALSYEQYF. CDR3 in DNA: TGTGCCAGCAGTGTTGGGGGGGCCGCCCTCTCCTACGAGCAGTACTTC. The complete variable domain, with remaining parts taken from reference TRBV2 and TRBJ2-7, reads EPEVTQTPSHQVTQMGQEVILRCVPISNHLYFYWYRQILGQKVEFLVSFYNNEISEKSEIFDDQFSVERPDGSNFTLKIRSTKLEDSAMYFCASSVGGAALSYEQYFGPGTRLTVT.

The chain's CDR3 is CASSVQGGTGELFF. CDR3 in DNA: TGTGCCAGCAGTGTGCAGGGAGGCACCGGGGAGCTGTTTTTT. This chain links TRBV6-4 with TRBJ2-2; D might be TRBD2 (6 bases). Germline V lookup: CDR1 MRHNA, CDR2 SNTAGT. The CDR3 contains 14 residues. V lost 4 bases to trimming and J lost 4 bases, with 10 bases between them.

This clone appeared a few times. The chain links TRBV6-1 to TRBJ2-2; TRBD2 is a possible D gene (5 bases). V was shortened by 6 bases and J by 7 bases, with 9 bases between the two germline ends. The CDR3 extends over 12 amino acids. CDR1 is MNHNS, CDR2 SASEGT, per germline. CDR3 region: CASSLRVGELFF. The DNA of the CDR3 is TGTGCCAGCAGCTTGAGGGTCGGGGAGCTGTTTTTT.

This chain uses TRBV5-1 with TRBJ1-1, with unresolved D. The germline CDR1 and CDR2 sequences are SGHRS and YFSETQ. V dropped 4 bases and J dropped 1 base, with 11 bases sitting between them. The CDR3 is 14 residues long. The CDR3 sequence: CASSLEGANTEAFF. CDR3 DNA sequence: TGCGCCAGCAGCCTCGAGGGCGCGAACACTGAAGCTTTCTTT.

The chain employs TRBV9 and TRBJ2-1, with D perhaps matching TRBD2 (5 bases). The V gene lost 0 bases and the J gene lost 0 bases, with 7 bases spanning the gap. This CDR3 has 15 amino acids. Germline CDR1 SGDLS, CDR2 YYNGEE. Here the CDR3 reads CASSVGSVSYNEQFF. CDR3 nucleotides: TGTGCCAGCAGCGTAGGTAGCGTCTCCTACAATGAGCAGTTCTTC.